This is a list of T cell receptor beta chains from one sample in a study of blood T cell repertoires in COVID-19. Produced via immunoSEQ multiplex PCR; TCRdb's table is partial and in-frame only. The table records roughly 500,000 clones, approximately 90% of them present only once. The sample consisted of PBMCs or T cells enriched from blood (not recorded which). The receptors stem from a woman in her thirties or forties who had recovered from COVID-19. The CDR3 runs from the conserved cysteine through the conserved F or W. Each record gives: V gene, J gene, clone size, D gene, CDR3 DNA, CDR3 protein. The D gene is left open where the match is weak. Where a row states a size, it is once, few, many or the class of an expanded clone; other rows omit it.

V: TRBV24-1; J: TRBJ2-7; size: NA; D: TRBD2; DNA: TGTGCCACCAGTGATCAACTAGCGGGAGGGCCTAACGAGCAGTACTTC; CDR3: CATSDQLAGGPNEQYF
V: TRBV5-4; J: TRBJ2-2; size: NA; D: NA; DNA: TGTGCCAGCAGCGGGTTGGGTGGGAGTAACGGGGAGCTGTTTTTT; CDR3: CASSGLGGSNGELFF
V: TRBV30; J: TRBJ1-5; size: NA; D: NA; DNA: TGTGCCTGGAGTCCGGCGGAGCAGCCCCAGCATTTT; CDR3: CAWSPAEQPQHF
V: TRBV18; J: TRBJ1-2; size: once; D: TRBD1; DNA: TGTGCCAGCTCACCACCCCAGGGGGCCTATGGCTACACCTTC; CDR3: CASSPPQGAYGYTF
V: TRBV4-2; J: TRBJ2-1; size: NA; D: NA; DNA: TGTGCCAGCAGCCAAGAGTGGAGGGTTTCTGAGCAGTTCTTC; CDR3: CASSQEWRVSEQFF
V: TRBV7-8; J: TRBJ2-7; size: NA; D: TRBD2; DNA: TGTGCCAGCAGCCGAGATGGGACTAGCGGGAGTTACGAGCAGTACTTC; CDR3: CASSRDGTSGSYEQYF
V: TRBV20-1; J: TRBJ2-5; size: few; D: TRBD2; DNA: TGCAGTGCTAGAGGGCGGGAGGGCCATTACTTC; CDR3: CSARGREGHYF
V: TRBV27; J: TRBJ1-1; size: NA; D: TRBD1; DNA: TGTGCCAGCAGTCCGCGCAGGGGGAGGACTGAAGCTTTCTTT; CDR3: CASSPRRGRTEAFF
V: TRBV6-5; J: TRBJ1-6; size: NA; D: NA; DNA: TGTGCCAGCAGTTATGCAGGCATCTCCTATAATTCACCCCTCCACTTT; CDR3: CASSYAGISYNSPLHF
V: TRBV6-5; J: TRBJ2-1; size: few; D: NA; DNA: TGTGCCAGCAGTTACAGGTTTTCGGAGCATGAGCAGTTCTTC; CDR3: CASSYRFSEHEQFF
V: TRBV5-6; J: TRBJ2-7; size: NA; D: NA; DNA: TGTGCCAGCAGATTTGGAGCAGCCTCCTACGAGCAGTACTTC; CDR3: CASRFGAASYEQYF
V: TRBV10-3; J: TRBJ2-7; size: NA; D: NA; DNA: TGTGCCATCAGTGAGTTGGGCGGGATGAGCTCCTACGAGCAGTACTTC; CDR3: CAISELGGMSSYEQYF
V: TRBV15; J: TRBJ1-2; size: NA; D: NA; DNA: TGTGCCACCAGCAGAGATAGGGGGAATGGCTACACCTTC; CDR3: CATSRDRGNGYTF
V: TRBV28; J: TRBJ1-2; size: NA; D: NA; DNA: TGTGCCAGCGAGGAAAGTTTCGTGGGCTACACCTTC; CDR3: CASEESFVGYTF
V: TRBV11-2; J: TRBJ2-7; size: NA; D: TRBD2; DNA: TGTGCCAGCAGCTTAGAGTGGACTAGCGGATACGAGCAGTACTTC; CDR3: CASSLEWTSGYEQYF
V: TRBV18; J: TRBJ2-5; size: NA; D: NA; DNA: TGTGCCAGCTCACCCAGAGGGGAGACCCAGTACTTC; CDR3: CASSPRGETQYF
V: TRBV18; J: TRBJ1-2; size: NA; D: NA; DNA: TGTGCCAGCTCACTGGCAGGGAACTATGGCTACACCTTC; CDR3: CASSLAGNYGYTF
V: TRBV12-3/TRBV12-4; J: TRBJ1-2; size: once; D: NA; DNA: TGTGCCAGCAGTTTTCAGGGCCTCTATGGCTACACCTTC; CDR3: CASSFQGLYGYTF
V: TRBV5-6; J: TRBJ2-7; size: once; D: NA; DNA: TGTGCCAGCAGCTTGGGTCAGTCCTACGAGCAGTACTTC; CDR3: CASSLGQSYEQYF
V: TRBV6-4; J: TRBJ1-1; size: once; D: NA; DNA: TGTGCCAGCAAAAAGCGAACGGGGACTGAAGCTTTCTTT; CDR3: CASKKRTGTEAFF
V: TRBV6-5; J: TRBJ1-1; size: NA; D: NA; DNA: TGTGCCAGCAGGATAATACCGGGACAGAACACTGAAGCTTTCTTT; CDR3: CASRIIPGQNTEAFF
V: TRBV27; J: TRBJ1-5; size: NA; D: NA; DNA: TGTGCCAGCAGTTTTAGGGGTAGCAATCAGCCCCAGCATTTT; CDR3: CASSFRGSNQPQHF
V: TRBV24-1; J: TRBJ1-1; size: once; D: TRBD1; DNA: TGTGCCACCAGGGACAGGGAGACCACTGAAGCTTTCTTT; CDR3: CATRDRETTEAFF
V: TRBV27; J: TRBJ2-7; size: NA; D: TRBD2; DNA: TGTGCCAGCAGTTTATCGCCAGCGGGAGCGTACGAGCAGTACTTC; CDR3: CASSLSPAGAYEQYF
V: TRBV15; J: TRBJ1-1; size: NA; D: NA; DNA: TGTGCCACCAGCAGGGCACAGGGCGCCAAAAACACTGAAGCTTTCTTT; CDR3: CATSRAQGAKNTEAFF
V: TRBV4-1; J: TRBJ2-3; size: NA; D: TRBD1; DNA: TGCGCCAGCAGCCACAACCCGGACAGGGGGCAGACAGATACGCAGTATTTT; CDR3: CASSHNPDRGQTDTQYF
V: TRBV7-2; J: TRBJ2-2; size: NA; D: TRBD2; DNA: TGTGCCAGCAGCTTCGCTAGCGGCACCACCGGGGAGCTGTTTTTT; CDR3: CASSFASGTTGELFF
V: TRBV5-5; J: TRBJ2-3; size: NA; D: TRBD2; DNA: TGTGCCAGCAGCTTAGCGGGAGGGGGGACAGATACGCAGTATTTT; CDR3: CASSLAGGGTDTQYF
V: TRBV11-2; J: TRBJ1-2; size: few; D: NA; DNA: TGTGCCAGCAGCTTAGGACATAACTATGGCTACACCTTC; CDR3: CASSLGHNYGYTF
V: TRBV12-5; J: TRBJ2-7; size: NA; D: NA; DNA: TGTGCTAGTGGTTTGGTAGTCTTTCGGACTCCGTCGTTTCCCTTATTC; CDR3: CASGLVVFRTPSFPLF
V: TRBV19; J: TRBJ2-7; size: NA; D: TRBD1; DNA: TGTGCCAGTAGTATCTGGGACAGGAAGGGGTACGAGCAGTACTTC; CDR3: CASSIWDRKGYEQYF
V: TRBV18; J: TRBJ2-5; size: NA; D: NA; DNA: TGTGCCAGCTCACCACCGAATAGCGGCCAAGAGACCCAGTACTTC; CDR3: CASSPPNSGQETQYF
V: TRBV4-3; J: TRBJ1-2; size: NA; D: TRBD1; DNA: TGCGCCAGCAGCCAAGAAAGGACAGGGACCGGCTACACCTTC; CDR3: CASSQERTGTGYTF
V: TRBV19; J: TRBJ2-2; size: few; D: TRBD2; DNA: TGTGCCAGTAGTACCTATCTAGCGGGAGGGGAAACCGGGGAGCTGTTTTTT; CDR3: CASSTYLAGGETGELFF
V: TRBV15; J: TRBJ2-2; size: NA; D: NA; DNA: TGTGCCACCAGCAGAGAATGGGGCGCCGGGGAGCTGTTTTTT; CDR3: CATSREWGAGELFF
V: TRBV14; J: TRBJ1-2; size: NA; D: NA; DNA: TGTGCCAGCAGCCAAGCAGGAGGGCCCTTGGACTATGGCTACACCTTC; CDR3: CASSQAGGPLDYGYTF
V: TRBV5-1; J: TRBJ2-7; size: NA; D: NA; DNA: TGCGCCAGCAGCTTGACACAGGCCTACTCCTACGAGCAGTACTTC; CDR3: CASSLTQAYSYEQYF
V: TRBV4-3; J: TRBJ2-7; size: NA; D: NA; DNA: TGCGCCAGCAGCCACAGAGACACCTCCTACGAGCAGTACTTC; CDR3: CASSHRDTSYEQYF
V: TRBV10-3; J: TRBJ2-7; size: few; D: TRBD2; DNA: TGTGCCATCAGTGAGTCTAGCGGGAGCAATCAGCAGTACTTC; CDR3: CAISESSGSNQQYF
V: TRBV2; J: TRBJ2-1; size: NA; D: TRBD2; DNA: TGTGCCAGCAGTGAGGTCGGACTAGCTAGTGAGCAGTTCTTC; CDR3: CASSEVGLASEQFF
V: TRBV5-1; J: TRBJ2-7; size: NA; D: TRBD2; DNA: TGCGCCAGCAGCCCTGATACCTCTAGCGGAGGGAACGAGCAGTACTTC; CDR3: CASSPDTSSGGNEQYF
V: TRBV5-1; J: TRBJ2-5; size: NA; D: TRBD1; DNA: TGCGCCAGCAGCTTGGGGCAGGGGGTACAAGAGACCCAGTACTTC; CDR3: CASSLGQGVQETQYF
V: TRBV19; J: TRBJ1-5; size: NA; D: TRBD1; DNA: TGTGCCAGTAGGGGACAGCCGAATAGCAATCAGCCCCAGCATTTT; CDR3: CASRGQPNSNQPQHF
V: TRBV20-1; J: TRBJ1-2; size: NA; D: NA; DNA: TGCAGTGCTAGTGAGGTCGTCAGGGGCTATGGCTACACCTTC; CDR3: CSASEVVRGYGYTF
V: TRBV6-5; J: TRBJ1-1; size: NA; D: NA; DNA: TGTGCCAGCAGTCATGGGGCAATGGCTGAAGCTTTCTTT; CDR3: CASSHGAMAEAFF
V: TRBV5-4; J: TRBJ1-2; size: NA; D: NA; DNA: TGTGCCAGCAGGCGACTTGGGGATGAGGGTGGCTACACCTTC; CDR3: CASRRLGDEGGYTF
V: TRBV11-2; J: TRBJ1-3; size: NA; D: NA; DNA: TGTGCCAGCAGCTTATCGGTCCGGGGAAACACCATATATTTT; CDR3: CASSLSVRGNTIYF
V: TRBV5-1; J: TRBJ2-1; size: once; D: NA; DNA: TGCGCCAGCAGCTTGGTTGCAGGTTACAATGAGCAGTTCTTC; CDR3: CASSLVAGYNEQFF
V: TRBV11-2; J: TRBJ2-5; size: NA; D: NA; DNA: TGTGCCAGCAGCCCAAGCCTCTCGGTAGAGACCCAGTACTTC; CDR3: CASSPSLSVETQYF
V: TRBV30; J: TRBJ1-1; size: NA; D: TRBD1; DNA: TGTGCCTGGAGTCCAACAGACAGGGGGCTTGATTACACTGAAGCTTTCTTT; CDR3: CAWSPTDRGLDYTEAFF
V: TRBV15; J: TRBJ1-5; size: few; D: NA; DNA: TGTGCCACCAGCAGAGGTTCGGGTTATCCGGAGGGCAATCAGCCCCAGCATTTT; CDR3: CATSRGSGYPEGNQPQHF
V: TRBV7-2; J: TRBJ2-1; size: NA; D: NA; DNA: TGTGCCAGCGCGATGTGGGGCCCCTCGGACAATGAGCAGTTCTTC; CDR3: CASAMWGPSDNEQFF
V: TRBV9; J: TRBJ1-3; size: NA; D: NA; DNA: TGTGCCAGCAGCGTAGAACCCCAGGACAGCTCTGGAAACACCATATATTTT; CDR3: CASSVEPQDSSGNTIYF
V: TRBV18; J: TRBJ2-7; size: NA; D: NA; DNA: TGTGCCAGCTCACCACCATCCAAGCCCTACGAGCAGTACTTC; CDR3: CASSPPSKPYEQYF